The 32 T cell receptor beta chains below were found in one sample sequenced in a study of early T cells in non-severe SARS-CoV-2 infection. TCRdb re-called the 5' RACE reads through MiXCR, storing one row per CDR3 protein. The sample has 55,000 to 70,000 distinct CDR3 sequences, around 12% seen once. Source material: whole blood. These receptors all stem from an adult who was a healthcare worker with PCR-confirmed SARS-CoV-2 infection or an uninfected control (not recorded which).

This clonotype was seen ten or more times. The chain joins TRBV7-8 to TRBJ2-3; the D call may be TRBD1 or TRBD2 (5 bases each). This CDR3 is built from 14 residues. Between the trimmed V and J ends, which lost 3 bases and 6 bases, there was a span of 13 bases. CDR1 and CDR2 from the germline V gene are SGHVS and FQNEAQ. CDR3 DNA: TGTGCCAGCAGCTTGGGACCCCCTAGGGATACGCAGTATTTT. Its translation is CASSLGPPRDTQYF. Filled out from reference TRBV7-8 and TRBJ2-3, the complete variable domain reads GAGVSQSPRYKVAKRGQDVALRCDPISGHVSLFWYQQALGQGPEFLTYFQNEAQLDKSGLPSDRFFAERPEGSVSTLKIQRTQQEDSAVYLCASSLGPPRDTQYFGPGTRLTVL.

This clonotype was seen more than once but under ten times. This rearrangement joins TRBV6-5 to TRBJ2-3; TRBD1 matches at 7 bases. This CDR3 contains 15 residues. V shed 4 bases, J shed 0 bases, and the junction held 4 bases outside the gene matches. Germline V gene lookup returns CDR1 MNHEY and CDR2 SVGAGI. Here the CDR3 DNA reads TGTGCCAGCAGTTTACAGGGGCAAAGCACAGATACGCAGTATTTT. Amino acids: CASSLQGQSTDTQYF.

This clonotype was observed many times. The rearrangement uses TRBV7-9 and TRBJ1-5, with TRBD1 matching 11 bases. Germline V gene lookup returns CDR1 SEHNR and CDR2 FQNEAQ (reference sequence). J gave up 4 bases and V 5 bases, and 10 bases lay outside the gene matches. The CDR3 loop spans 17 amino acids. DNA for the CDR3: TGTGCCAGCAGCCCCGGACAGGGGGCGATCCCAAATCAGCCCCAGCATTTT. Its translation is CASSPGQGAIPNQPQHF.

This chain links TRBV3-1 with TRBJ2-2; D not resolved. CDR3 length equals 13 residues. The germline V gene has CDR1 LGHDT and CDR2 YNNKEL (reference sequence). Trimming removed 2 bases from V and 5 bases from J, with 6 bases in between. The CDR3 sequence is CASSQTTTGELFF. The DNA of the CDR3 is TGTGCCAGCAGCCAAACAACAACCGGGGAGCTGTTTTTT.

This clonotype was observed a few times. V usage is TRBV11-2 and J usage is TRBJ1-1; 7 bases are a match to TRBD1. The germline V gene has CDR1 SGHAT and CDR2 FQNNGV. This CDR3 spans 13 amino acids. Trimming cost V 3 bases and J 11 bases; bases outside gene matches: 9. In DNA form, the CDR3 reads TGTGCCAGCAGCTTGACAGGGTCCGCATATGCTTTCTTT. Its translation is CASSLTGSAYAFF.

The sample holds many counts of this clonotype. The chain has TRBV24-1 and TRBJ2-7; possible D gene TRBD1, 6 bases. Deletions cut 9 bases from V and 5 bases from J, with 22 bases between. Germline V gives CDR1 KGHDR, CDR2 SFDVKD. This CDR3 has 15 amino acids. DNA of the CDR3: TGTGCCACCCGATCGGCGACAGGCGGGCTTGACGAGCAGTACTTC. Translated: CATRSATGGLDEQYF.

The CDR3 DNA reads TGTGCCAGCTCGGCGACTAGCGGGGGAACCTACGAGCAGTACTTC. Its protein is CASSATSGGTYEQYF. This chain joins TRBV18 and TRBJ2-7, with 12 bases fitting TRBD2. CDR1 KGHSH and CDR2 LQKENI come from the germline V gene. The CDR3 has 15 residues. The V segment lost 6 bases and the J segment 2 bases; nucleotides outside the gene matches: 5.

This clonotype has a count of ten or more. The chain employs TRBV2 and TRBJ2-7; no reliable D call. V gave up 5 bases and J gave up 0 bases, with 17 bases separating them. Looked up from germline, CDR1 is SNHLY and CDR2 is FYNNEI. The CDR3 has 16 residues. This CDR3 is CASSPPPKGGSYEQYF. The CDR3 coding sequence is TGTGCCAGCAGTCCCCCGCCGAAGGGCGGCTCCTACGAGCAGTACTTC.

There are many counts of this clonotype. As DNA, the CDR3 is TGTGCCAGCAGCGCCCGGGAAATCTTGGGCAATGAGCAGTTCTTC. As protein: CASSAREILGNEQFF. The V gene is TRBV11-2, the J gene TRBJ2-1; a weak D match, TRBD2 (5 bases). From germline, CDR1 is SGHAT and CDR2 FQNNGV. Trimming removed 5 bases from V and 6 bases from J, with 17 bases in between. This CDR3 comprises 15 residues.

The sample holds a few counts of this clonotype. The chain combines TRBV24-1 with TRBJ2-5; unclear D gene. Trimming shortened V by 3 bases and J by 5 bases, and 9 bases separated the two germline ends. The V gene's germline CDR1 is KGHDR and CDR2 SFDVKD. This CDR3 contains 13 residues. This CDR3 reads CATSDRVGETQYF. DNA of the CDR3: TGTGCCACCAGTGATCGGGTCGGGGAGACCCAGTACTTC.

This clonotype was seen at least ten times. CDR3 in DNA: TGCGCCAGCAGCCCGGGGCCTGGTAGCAATCAGCCCCAGCATTTT. Residues: CASSPGPGSNQPQHF. The chain employs TRBV4-1 and TRBJ1-5, with TRBD1 as a possible D gene (5 bases). Germline lookup yields CDR1 MGHRA and CDR2 YSYEKL. The CDR3 runs to 15 residues. V dropped 4 bases and J dropped 0 bases, with 10 bases sitting between them.

This clonotype is medium-sized (0.01 to 0.1%). The chain joins TRBV24-1 to TRBJ1-1, with 7 positions matching TRBD1. J was trimmed by 7 bases and V by 3 bases; bases with no gene match: 7. The CDR3 is 14 amino acids. The germline V gene encodes CDR1 KGHDR and CDR2 SFDVKD. In nucleotides, the CDR3 is TGTGCCACCAGTGATAGCCGGGACAGTAGTGAAGCTTTCTTT. Its protein is CATSDSRDSSEAFF.

This clonotype was picked up a small number of times. This rearrangement joins TRBV12-3 or TRBV12-4 to TRBJ1-2; 7 bases fit TRBD1. The CDR3 runs to 13 residues. V lost 4 bases, J lost 5 bases, and 4 bases stayed unmatched. The CDR3 here is CASSWTGTYGYTF. As DNA, the CDR3 is TGTGCCAGCAGTTGGACAGGAACTTATGGCTACACCTTC.

This clonotype came up many times. V is TRBV6-2 or TRBV6-3 and J is TRBJ2-1, with 9 bases aligning to TRBD2. The V and J ends lost 8 bases and 7 bases, in that order; junction bases with no gene match: 6. The germline CDR1 and CDR2 sequences are MNHEY and SVGEGT. There are 13 residues in the CDR3. Written as DNA, the CDR3 is TGTGCCAGCGGGGGACTAGCTTTAAATGAGCAGTTCTTC. Translated: CASGGLALNEQFF.

This clonotype was picked up one time. The rearrangement joins TRBV12-3 or TRBV12-4 to TRBJ2-7, with a possible D match to TRBD1 (6 bases). The CDR3 consists of 17 residues. Between the trimmed V and J ends, which lost 2 bases and 1 base, there was a span of 18 bases. In DNA, the CDR3 is TGTGCCAGCAGTTTAAGGTTCGGACAGTGGCTTTCCTACGAGCAGTACTTC. This gives the protein CASSLRFGQWLSYEQYF.

The chain couples TRBV6-2 or TRBV6-3 to TRBJ2-3, with D tentatively TRBD1 (6 bases). The CDR3 covers 15 residues. Germline V gene lookup returns CDR1 MNHEY and CDR2 SVGEGT. Trimming removed 4 bases from V and 2 bases from J, with 13 bases in between. Here the CDR3 reads CASSSSGTPTDTQYF. Written as DNA, the CDR3 is TGTGCCAGCAGTTCGTCGGGGACACCCACAGATACGCAGTATTTT.

This clonotype was seen repeatedly, ten times or more. The chain has TRBV3-1 and TRBJ2-5; D is ambiguous. Trimming removed 0 bases at V and 7 bases at J, with 0 bases between. In germline, CDR1 is LGHDT, CDR2 YNNKEL (reference sequence). The CDR3 is made up of 10 amino acids. CDR3 nucleotide sequence: TGTGCCAGCAGCCAAGAGACCCAGTACTTC. Residues: CASSQETQYF.

V is TRBV5-1 and J is TRBJ1-6; 7 bases are a match to TRBD1. This CDR3 comprises 15 residues. The V gene's germline CDR1 is SGHRS and CDR2 YFSETQ. Trimming took 3 bases from V and 8 from J; bases not matched to a gene: 8. The CDR3 sequence is CASSWTGQTHSPLHF. The CDR3 coding sequence is TGCGCCAGCAGCTGGACGGGACAGACGCATTCACCCCTCCACTTT. Drawing the rest from reference TRBV5-1 and TRBJ1-6, the complete variable domain is KAGVTQTPRYLIKTRGQQVTLSCSPISGHRSVSWYQQTPGQGLQFLFEYFSETQRNKGNFPGRFSGRQFSNSRSEMNVSTLELGDSALYLCASSWTGQTHSPLHFGNGTRLTVT.

The chain links TRBV10-3 to TRBJ1-5; 8 positions agree with TRBD1. V lost 8 bases, J lost 4 bases, and 1 base stayed unmatched. Germline assignment: CDR1 ENHRY and CDR2 SYGVKD. CDR3 length: 12 residues. For the CDR3, the DNA is TGTGCCATCCGGACAGGGAATCAGCCCCAGCATTTT. This translates into CAIRTGNQPQHF.

This clonotype has at least ten counts. J is TRBJ1-4 and V is TRBV7-9, with 12 positions matching TRBD1. The CDR3 has 17 residues. Germline V gene data show CDR1 as SEHNR and CDR2 as FQNEAQ (reference sequence). V was clipped by 6 bases and J by 6 bases; unmatched bases: 11. The CDR3 spells CASSFTGTGGTYEKLFF. Here the CDR3 DNA reads TGTGCCAGCAGTTTTACCGGGACAGGGGGCACCTATGAAAAACTGTTTTTT. Full variable domain (rest looked up from reference TRBV7-9 and TRBJ1-4): DTGVSQNPRHKITKRGQNVTFRCDPISEHNRLYWYRQTLGQGPEFLTYFQNEAQLEKSRLLSDRFSAERPKGSFSTLEIQRTEQGDSAMYLCASSFTGTGGTYEKLFFGSGTQLSVL.

This clonotype was detected a few times. V is TRBV7-9 and J is TRBJ2-7, with D uncertain. The CDR3 covers 15 residues. Germline CDR1 reads SEHNR; CDR2 reads FQNEAQ (reference sequence). Trimming shortened V by 0 bases and J by 0 bases, and 9 bases separated the two germline ends. The CDR3 region has the DNA TGTGCCAGCAGCTTAGCGGCCGGCTTCTCCTACGAGCAGTACTTC. Its protein is CASSLAAGFSYEQYF.

This rearrangement joins TRBV11-2 to TRBJ2-2; D might be TRBD1 (5 bases). The CDR3 extends over 14 amino acids. Germline-derived CDR1 and CDR2 are SGHAT and FQNNGV. Trimming cost V 5 bases and J 4 bases, with 11 bases left between them. The CDR3 loop is CASSLGLTTGELFF. The CDR3 region has the DNA TGTGCCAGCAGCCTGGGGCTTACCACCGGGGAGCTGTTTTTT.

This clonotype was picked up many times. The rearrangement joins TRBV24-1 to TRBJ2-1; D gene ambiguous. The germline V gene encodes CDR1 KGHDR and CDR2 SFDVKD. V was cut by 9 bases and J by 5 bases, with 10 bases left in between. CDR3 length equals 12 residues. The CDR3 is CATPCRDNEQFF. The CDR3 nucleotides are TGTGCCACCCCCTGTAGAGACAATGAGCAGTTCTTC.

This chain joins TRBV6-5 and TRBJ2-7; possible D gene TRBD1, 5 bases. The CDR3 loop spans 15 amino acids. The V gene's germline CDR1 is MNHEY and CDR2 SVGAGI. The V gene lost 10 bases and the J gene lost 2 bases, with 21 bases spanning the gap. CDR3 bases: TGTGCCACCAACGATCCTGAGGACATAGCCTACGAGCAGTACTTC. As protein: CATNDPEDIAYEQYF.

The J gene is TRBJ2-7, the V gene TRBV29-1, with D uncertain. Germline V CDR1 and CDR2: SQVTM, ANQGSEA. The CDR3 extends over 11 amino acids. Trimming removed 0 bases from V and 6 bases from J, with 6 bases in between. Here the CDR3 reads CSVEDQFEQYF. CDR3 nucleotides: TGCAGCGTTGAAGATCAGTTCGAGCAGTACTTC.

The CDR3 DNA sequence: TGTGCCAGCAGCCAAGATGGGGCCCCACAGGAGCAGTACTTC. Its translation: CASSQDGAPQEQYF. J is TRBJ2-7 and V is TRBV3-1, with a tentative D call TRBD1 (5 bases). Trimming took 0 bases from V and 7 from J, leaving 13 bases between them. Germline assignment: CDR1 LGHDT and CDR2 YNNKEL (reference sequence). This CDR3 has 14 amino acids.

The rearrangement links TRBV6-2 or TRBV6-3 to TRBJ2-7; perhaps TRBD2 as D (5 bases). Germline CDR1 MNHEY, CDR2 SVGEGT. The length of the CDR3 is 12 residues. The germline V and J ends were trimmed by 6 bases and 0 bases, with 6 bases remaining between them. CDR3 in DNA: TGTGCCAGCAGCGGGGTCTCCTACGAGCAGTACTTC. Amino acid sequence: CASSGVSYEQYF.

This clonotype was seen ten or more times. The chain links TRBV7-2 to TRBJ2-7, with TRBD1 matching over 8 bases. The CDR3 length is 14 residues. V lost 4 bases, J lost 3 bases, and 5 bases stayed unmatched. Germline assignment: CDR1 SGHTA and CDR2 FQGNSA. CDR3 in DNA: TGTGCCAGCAGCTCCGGACAGGGAATCTACGAGCAGTACTTC. This codes for CASSSGQGIYEQYF.

This clonotype was found a few times. The chain combines TRBV7-2 with TRBJ1-3, with D perhaps matching TRBD1 (6 bases). Germline loops: CDR1 SGHTA, CDR2 FQGNSA. There are 14 residues in the CDR3. V was clipped by 5 bases and J by 4 bases, with 12 bases between them. CDR3 DNA sequence: TGTGCCAGCAGCCCCGGGACACCAGGAAACACCATATATTTT. This gives the protein CASSPGTPGNTIYF.

This clonotype was recorded many times. This rearrangement joins TRBV29-1 to TRBJ2-3; D may be TRBD1 (6 bases). Trimming stripped 3 bases from V and 4 bases from J, with 14 bases between. Germline CDR1 reads SQVTM; CDR2 reads ANQGSEA. CDR3 length: 14 amino acids. This chain's CDR3 is CSVDGRGASDTQYF. In nucleotides, the CDR3 is TGCAGCGTTGATGGCAGGGGTGCGTCAGATACGCAGTATTTT.

By share of the sample, this clonotype is medium-sized. The V call is TRBV3-1, the J call TRBJ1-2; a weak D match, TRBD1 (6 bases). Trimming pared 6 bases from V and 6 bases from J, leaving 14 bases between. Germline-derived CDR1 and CDR2 are LGHDT and YNNKEL (reference sequence). This CDR3 comprises 13 residues. DNA for the CDR3: TGTGCCAGCAGACCTACAGGGACCCATGGCTACACCTTC. Its protein is CASRPTGTHGYTF.

This clonotype was found many times. This chain uses TRBV4-3 with TRBJ1-1; 7 bases are a match to TRBD1. V dropped 4 bases and J dropped 0; count of bases not matched to a gene: 5. CDR3 length: 15 amino acids. Germline lookup yields CDR1 LGHNA and CDR2 YSLEER. DNA for the CDR3: TGCGCCAGCAGCCGCGAGGGGGCTCTGAACACTGAAGCTTTCTTT. This encodes CASSREGALNTEAFF.